Listed below are T cell receptor beta chains from one sample, sequenced in a study of blood T cell repertoires in COVID-19. Measured with immunoSEQ multiplex PCR; TCRdb has only the in-frame clones, and not every one. Of 250,000 to 350,000 clones in the sample, approximately 90% were seen once. The sample taken for sequencing was peripheral blood. These receptors all stem from a man aged 30 to 45 with acute or convalescent COVID-19. Each CDR3 is given with its conserved first and last residue. A D gene is named only where the DNA matches it firmly. The size entry is marked missing in some rows and otherwise reads once, few, many or a size class.

D	J	V	size	length	CDR3	DNA
TRBD2	TRBJ2-3	TRBV19	NA	16	CASSIKVAGSTDTQYF	TGTGCCAGTAGTATAAAGGTAGCGGGCAGCACAGATACGCAGTATTTT
NA	TRBJ1-4	TRBV3-1/TRBV3-2	NA	15	CASSQSEVVYERLFF	TGTGCCAGCAGCCAATCTGAAGTGGTTTATGAGAGACTGTTTTTT
NA	TRBJ1-4	TRBV27	NA	15	CASSLSGGRYEKLFF	TGTGCCAGCAGTTTATCGGGGGGACGATATGAAAAACTGTTTTTT
NA	TRBJ2-2	TRBV10-3	NA	17	CAISESPGHLNTGELFF	TGTGCCATCAGTGAGAGCCCGGGACACTTGAACACCGGGGAGCTGTTTTTT
NA	TRBJ1-3	TRBV18	NA	15	CASSPAGSNGNTIYF	TGTGCCAGCTCACCGGCGGGGAGTAATGGAAACACCATATATTTT
NA	TRBJ1-2	TRBV5-6	NA	15	CASSPRSSYLYGYTF	TGTGCCAGCAGCCCCCGGTCCTCTTACCTCTATGGCTACACCTTC
TRBD1	TRBJ1-6	TRBV19	once	14	CASSSDRGNSPLHF	TGTGCCAGTAGTTCGGACAGGGGAAATTCACCCCTCCACTTT
TRBD2	TRBJ2-1	TRBV5-1	NA	16	CASSNQAGVSYNEQFF	TGCGCCAGCAGCAACCAAGCGGGAGTTTCCTACAATGAGCAGTTCTTC
NA	TRBJ2-4	TRBV27	NA	13	CASRDSAKNIQYF	TGTGCCAGCAGGGACTCAGCCAAAAACATTCAGTACTTC
NA	TRBJ2-1	TRBV9	NA	15	CASSVDSGTYNEQFF	TGTGCCAGCAGCGTAGATTCCGGTACCTACAATGAGCAGTTCTTC
TRBD1	TRBJ2-1	TRBV19	NA	13	CASSGTGKKEQFF	TGTGCCAGTAGTGGGACAGGGAAAAAGGAGCAGTTCTTC
TRBD1	TRBJ1-5	TRBV19	NA	15	CASSLWTGGHQPQHF	TGTGCCAGTAGTCTTTGGACAGGGGGACATCAGCCCCAGCATTTT
NA	TRBJ2-7	TRBV7-2	NA	15	CASSRPRGDTYEQYF	TGTGCCAGCAGCCGCCCCAGGGGTGATACCTACGAGCAGTACTTC
TRBD1	TRBJ2-7	TRBV14	NA	15	CASSQDMTGDYEQYF	TGTGCCAGCAGCCAAGATATGACAGGGGACTACGAGCAGTACTTC
TRBD1	TRBJ1-3	TRBV5-1	NA	16	CASSYDRQGPGNTIYF	TGCGCCAGCAGCTACGACCGACAGGGCCCTGGAAACACCATATATTTT
NA	TRBJ1-6	TRBV5-5	NA	13	CASSFSVHSPLHF	TGTGCCAGCAGCTTCTCCGTTCATTCACCCCTCCACTTT
NA	TRBJ1-4	TRBV28	NA	14	CASQVWGINEKLFF	TGTGCCAGCCAAGTCTGGGGCATTAATGAAAAACTGTTTTTT
TRBD2	TRBJ2-2	TRBV19	NA	15	CASSVLARNTGELFF	TGTGCCAGTAGTGTACTAGCGAGGAACACCGGGGAGCTGTTTTTT
TRBD1	TRBJ1-5	TRBV5-1	NA	14	CASSSGEGQALQHF	TGCGCCAGCAGCTCGGGGGAAGGACAGGCCCTCCAGCATTTT
NA	TRBJ2-3	TRBV7-3	NA	14	CASSLTYFTDTQYF	TGTGCCAGCAGCTTAACTTACTTCACAGATACGCAGTATTTT
TRBD2	TRBJ2-1	TRBV5-1	NA	15	CASSHGTSGSGEQFF	TGCGCCAGCAGCCATGGCACTAGCGGGAGCGGTGAGCAGTTCTTC
NA	TRBJ1-2	TRBV19	NA	17	CASTKLDGQGGTYGYTF	TGTGCCAGTACTAAGCTTGATGGGCAGGGTGGAACATATGGCTACACCTTC
NA	TRBJ2-3	TRBV5-4	few	13	CASSLAREDTQYF	TGTGCCAGCAGCTTGGCCCGGGAAGATACGCAGTATTTT
TRBD2	TRBJ2-3	TRBV10-3	few	15	CAISETSGGADTQYF	TGTGCCATCAGTGAGACTAGCGGGGGGGCAGATACGCAGTATTTT
TRBD2	TRBJ2-3	TRBV19	NA	16	CASSRRGTRPTDTQYF	TGTGCCAGTAGTCGACGCGGGACTAGACCCACAGATACGCAGTATTTT
TRBD2	TRBJ2-1	TRBV7-9	NA	15	CASSPSGGALNEQFF	TGTGCCAGCAGCCCTAGCGGGGGGGCCCTGAATGAGCAGTTCTTC
NA	TRBJ1-4	TRBV6-1	NA	15	CASSEEGRTNEKLFF	TGTGCCAGCAGTGAGGAGGGGAGGACTAATGAAAAACTGTTTTTT
NA	TRBJ1-1	TRBV9	NA	11	CASSATTEAFF	TGTGCCAGCAGCGCTACCACTGAAGCTTTCTTT
NA	TRBJ2-3	TRBV4-2	NA	18	CASSQDPQASPLTDTQYF	TGTGCCAGCAGCCAAGATCCGCAGGCAAGCCCCTTGACAGATACGCAGTATTTT
NA	TRBJ2-1	TRBV13	NA	11	CASSLSQGKFF	TGTGCCAGCAGCTTGAGTCAGGGAAAGTTCTTC
TRBD2	TRBJ2-1	TRBV28	once	14	CAVTLAGAYNEQFF	TGTGCCGTGACCCTAGCGGGAGCCTACAATGAGCAGTTCTTC
TRBD1	TRBJ2-2	TRBV10-1	NA	13	CASSRDSTGELFF	TGCGCCAGCAGTCGGGACAGCACCGGGGAGCTGTTTTTT
NA	TRBJ1-2	TRBV6-5	NA	13	CASSYVEGYGYTF	TGTGCCAGCAGTTACGTCGAGGGATATGGCTACACCTTC
NA	TRBJ2-7	TRBV7-8	few	19	CASSLALKLAEKISYEQYF	TGTGCCAGCAGCTTAGCGCTCAAGTTAGCGGAAAAAATCTCCTACGAGCAGTACTTC
TRBD1	TRBJ1-6	TRBV5-1	NA	15	CASSSRDRGYSPLHF	TGCGCCAGCAGCTCCCGGGACAGGGGATATTCACCCCTCCACTTT
TRBD1	TRBJ2-1	TRBV11-3	NA	19	CASSLDSYSRGTGANEQFF	TGTGCCAGCAGCTTAGATTCATATTCGAGAGGGACAGGGGCTAATGAGCAGTTCTTC
TRBD2	TRBJ2-7	TRBV15	once	14	CATSRDPGGNEQYF	TGTGCCACCAGCAGAGATCCGGGAGGAAACGAGCAGTACTTC
NA	TRBJ1-1	TRBV30	NA	13	CAWIRDKIFEAFF	TGTGCCTGGATCAGGGACAAGATTTTTGAAGCTTTCTTT
TRBD1	TRBJ1-6	TRBV6-5	NA	13	CASRDRENSPLHF	TGTGCCAGCAGGGACAGGGAAAATTCACCCCTCCACTTT
TRBD1	TRBJ1-2	TRBV24-1	NA	13	CATNQGVGYGYTF	TGTGCCACCAATCAGGGGGTAGGTTATGGCTACACCTTC
NA	TRBJ2-2	TRBV10-1	few	13	CASNRESTGELFF	TGCGCCAGCAACCGAGAATCCACCGGGGAGCTGTTTTTT
NA	TRBJ1-2	TRBV2	NA	14	CASSELADNYGYTF	TGTGCCAGCAGTGAACTCGCAGATAACTATGGCTACACCTTC
TRBD2	TRBJ2-2	TRBV7-6	NA	15	CASSLGASGAGELFF	TGTGCCAGCAGCTTAGGGGCTAGCGGGGCCGGGGAGCTGTTTTTT
NA	TRBJ1-5	TRBV5-5	NA	12	CASSLVGQPQHF	TGTGCCAGCAGCTTGGTGGGCCAGCCCCAGCATTTT
NA	TRBJ2-7	TRBV6-2/TRBV6-3	NA	15	CASSTDRRGSYEQYF	TGTGCCAGCAGCACTGACAGGCGGGGGTCCTACGAGCAGTACTTC